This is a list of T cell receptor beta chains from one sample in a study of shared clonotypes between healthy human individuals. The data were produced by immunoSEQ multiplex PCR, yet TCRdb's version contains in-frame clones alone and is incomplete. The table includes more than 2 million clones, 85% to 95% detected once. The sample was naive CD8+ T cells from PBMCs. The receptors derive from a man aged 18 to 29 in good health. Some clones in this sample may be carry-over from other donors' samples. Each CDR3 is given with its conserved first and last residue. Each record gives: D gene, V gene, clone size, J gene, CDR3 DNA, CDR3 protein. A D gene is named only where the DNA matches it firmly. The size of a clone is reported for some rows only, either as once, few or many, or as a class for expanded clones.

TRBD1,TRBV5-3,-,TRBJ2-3,TGTGCCAGAAGCTCTTTTTACCGACGTGGGGACAGGGTCTTTAGCACAGATACGCAGTATTTT,CARSSFYRRGDRVFSTDTQYF
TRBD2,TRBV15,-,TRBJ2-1,TGTGCCACCAGCAGGTATTGGGCTAGCGGAGATAACAATGAGCAGTTCTTC,CATSRYWASGDNNEQFF
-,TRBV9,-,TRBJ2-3,TGTGCCAGCAGCGTTACTCACTGGGATACGCAGTATTTT,CASSVTHWDTQYF
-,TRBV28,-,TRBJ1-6,TGTGCCAGCAGTCCGGAGTGGTGGAGGGATTCACCCCTCCACTTT,CASSPEWWRDSPLHF
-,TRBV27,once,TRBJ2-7,TGTGCCAGCAGTTTCACAGGAAGCGGGTCCTACGAGCAGTACTTC,CASSFTGSGSYEQYF
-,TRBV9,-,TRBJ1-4,TGTGCCAGCAGCGTAGGTGTCGGGGGGGAAAAACTGTTTTTT,CASSVGVGGEKLFF
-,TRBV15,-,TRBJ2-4,TGTGCCACCAGCAGAGATCTGACAGAAAAAGACAAAAACATTCAGTACTTC,CATSRDLTEKDKNIQYF
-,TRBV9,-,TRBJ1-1,TGTGCCAGCAGCGTAGCAGGGCTAACTGAAGCTTTCTTT,CASSVAGLTEAFF
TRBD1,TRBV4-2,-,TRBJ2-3,TGTGCCAGCAGCAAAAACAGGGGTGGGGATACGCAGTATTTT,CASSKNRGGDTQYF
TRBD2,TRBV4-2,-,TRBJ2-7,TGTGCCAGCAGCCAAGAACGCGGGCTAGCGGGAGTCTACGAGCAGTACTTC,CASSQERGLAGVYEQYF
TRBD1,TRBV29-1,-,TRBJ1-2,TGCAGCACGGACAGGGGGACAGTCGGCTATGGCTACACCTTC,CSTDRGTVGYGYTF
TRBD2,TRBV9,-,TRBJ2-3,TGTGCCAGCAGCGTCAGCGGGAGAAGCACAGATACGCAGTATTTT,CASSVSGRSTDTQYF
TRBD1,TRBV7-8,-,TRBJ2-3,TGTGCCAGCAGCTCCGAGGGGGCTACAGATACGCAGTATTTT,CASSSEGATDTQYF
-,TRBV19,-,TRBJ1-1,TGTGCCAGTAGTATAGAGGAGAAGGGGAACACTGAAGCTTTCTTT,CASSIEEKGNTEAFF
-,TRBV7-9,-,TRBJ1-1,TGTGCCAGCAGCTCCCAAGGGGCGGAGGCTTTCTTT,CASSSQGAEAFF
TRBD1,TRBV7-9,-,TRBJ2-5,TGTGCCAGCAGCACGGGACAGACCAGGGAGACCCAGTACTTC,CASSTGQTRETQYF
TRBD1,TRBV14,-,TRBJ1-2,TGTGCCAGCAGCCAAGGAAAGGGACAGGTGCATGGCTACACCTTC,CASSQGKGQVHGYTF
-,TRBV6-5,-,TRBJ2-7,TGTGCCAGCAGTTATTTCCGAGGGTCCTACGAGCAGTACTTC,CASSYFRGSYEQYF
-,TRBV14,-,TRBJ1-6,TGTGCCAGCAGCCAAGCTCGGGGGCCTTCACCCCTCCACTTT,CASSQARGPSPLHF
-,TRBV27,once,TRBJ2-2,TGTGCCAGCAGCCCCCGCAACACCGGGGAGCTGTTTTTT,CASSPRNTGELFF
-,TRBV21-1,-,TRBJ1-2,TGTGCCAGCAGCAAAGGGGCAGCTAACTATGGCTACACCTTC,CASSKGAANYGYTF
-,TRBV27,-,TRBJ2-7,TGTGCCAGCAGTTCAGGGATGACAGGTTCCTACGAGCAGTACTTC,CASSSGMTGSYEQYF
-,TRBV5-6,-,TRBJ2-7,TGTGCCAGCAGCGGGGTCTCGGGGTACGAGCAGTACTTC,CASSGVSGYEQYF
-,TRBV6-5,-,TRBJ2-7,TGTGCCAGCAGTTATTGGGGGGCCACCTACGAGCAGTACTTC,CASSYWGATYEQYF
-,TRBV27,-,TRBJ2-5,TGTGCCAGCGGGTTGGGACCTCAAAAAGAGACCCAGTACTTC,CASGLGPQKETQYF
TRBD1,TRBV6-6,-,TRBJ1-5,TGTGCCAGCGTAAGGGACAGGGGGGGCAATCAGCCCCAGCATTTT,CASVRDRGGNQPQHF
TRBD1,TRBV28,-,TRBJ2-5,TGTGCCAGCCGGGTTAGGGACAGGAGGGCCCAGTACTTC,CASRVRDRRAQYF
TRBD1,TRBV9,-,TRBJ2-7,TGTGCCAGCAGCCCAACGGACAGGAGCTCCTACGAGCAGTACTTC,CASSPTDRSSYEQYF
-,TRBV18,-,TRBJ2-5,TGTGCCAGCTCACCACCCCAAGAGACCCAGTACTTC,CASSPPQETQYF
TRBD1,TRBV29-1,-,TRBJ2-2,TGCAGCGCTATTCCACAGGGGAGCACCGGGGAGCTGTTTTTT,CSAIPQGSTGELFF
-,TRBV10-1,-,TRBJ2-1,TGCGCCAGCAGTGAGCGGGGCTACGATACTGAGCAGTTCTTC,CASSERGYDTEQFF
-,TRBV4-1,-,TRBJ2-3,TGCGCCAGCAGCCAATCCTGGCGGACCCAGATAACGCAGTATTTT,CASSQSWRTQITQYF
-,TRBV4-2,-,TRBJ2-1,TGTGCCAGCAGCCAGTCGCAGGAGCAGTTCTTC,CASSQSQEQFF
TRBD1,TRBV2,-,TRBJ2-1,TGTGCCAGCAGTGAACGACAGGGATACAATGAGCAGTTCTTC,CASSERQGYNEQFF
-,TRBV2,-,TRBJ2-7,TGTGCCAGCAGTGATAGCCAGGAGCAGTACTTC,CASSDSQEQYF
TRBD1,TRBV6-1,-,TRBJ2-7,TGTGCCAGCAGTGCTCCGACAGGGGCTGGCGAGCAGTACTTC,CASSAPTGAGEQYF
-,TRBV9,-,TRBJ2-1,TGTGCCAGCAGCGTAGTGGGGGGTGGTCCCTACAATGAGCAGTTCTTC,CASSVVGGGPYNEQFF
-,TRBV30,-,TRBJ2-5,TGTGCCTGGAGACGAGAGACCCAGTACTTC,CAWRRETQYF
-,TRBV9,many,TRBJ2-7,TGTGCCAGCAGCGTAGGGGCAGGGACTTTTGGAAACGAGCAGTACTTC,CASSVGAGTFGNEQYF
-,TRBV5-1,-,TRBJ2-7,TGCGCCAGCAGCAGGGACAGACCCAAGGGGGGCGAGCAGTACTTC,CASSRDRPKGGEQYF
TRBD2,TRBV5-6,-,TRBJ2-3,TGTGCCAGCAGCTCGGGACTAGCGGGAGAGGAAGATACGCAGTATTTT,CASSSGLAGEEDTQYF
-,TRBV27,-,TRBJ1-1,TGTGCCAGCAGTTTATCTGGGAGGGGGAGAGCTTTCTTT,CASSLSGRGRAFF
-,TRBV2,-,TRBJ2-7,TGTGCCATCGCTGAGAGCCTCTACGAGCAGTACTTC,CAIAESLYEQYF
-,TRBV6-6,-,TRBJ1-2,TGTGCCAGCAGTTACTCGCCCGACTATGGCTACACCTTC,CASSYSPDYGYTF
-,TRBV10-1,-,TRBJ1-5,TGCGCCAGCAGAAACAGGGTAAATCAGCCCCAGCATTTT,CASRNRVNQPQHF
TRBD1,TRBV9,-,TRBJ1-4,TGTGCCAGCAGCTCCCGGACAGGGGGTAATGAAAAACTGTTTTTT,CASSSRTGGNEKLFF